Shown below are 2 T cell receptor beta chains from a single sample sequenced in a study of human T cells and chemical hapten exposure. MiXCR, applied by TCRdb to the RACE reads, yields one record per CDR3 protein. The table lists over 300,000 distinct CDR3 sequences, 5.1% of them singletons. Time point given: pre-sensitization, week 0. The treatment was: therapeutic diphenylcyclopropenone sensitization with weekly scalp DPC. Material: whole blood, obtained in connection with sensitization to the hapten diphenylcyclopropenone (DPC). The receptor set was obtained from a woman between 50 and 59 years old with alopecia areata. Some clones in this sample may be carry-over from other donors' samples.

This clonotype was observed at least ten times. The V call is TRBV27, the J call TRBJ1-6; a weak D match, TRBD1 (6 bases). The germline gives CDR1 MNHEY, CDR2 SMNVEV (reference sequence). This CDR3 spans 15 amino acids. The ends were cut back, 6 bases at V and 4 bases at J, with 13 bases in the middle. CDR3 nucleotides: TGTGCCAGCAGAGCCGGGACACCGTATAATTCACCCCTCCACTTT. It codes for CASRAGTPYNSPLHF.

CDR3 sequence reads: CASSTRLDSYEQYF. The DNA for the CDR3 is TGTGCCAGCAGCACCCGACTAGACTCCTACGAGCAGTACTTC. The V and J genes are TRBV9 and TRBJ2-7; maybe TRBD2 (6 bases). Germline values: CDR1 SGDLS, CDR2 YYNGEE. V dropped 4 bases and J dropped 0 bases, with 11 bases sitting between them. The length of the CDR3 is 14 residues.